This T cell receptor beta chain was sequenced in a study of radiation and T cells in renal cell carcinoma. As to time point: baseline pretreatment blood. Treatment specified: 15 Gy SBRT to primary tumor, nephrectomy 4 weeks later. After SBRT, blood was collected at 2 and 4 weeks, plus baseline. The patient's renal cell carcinoma had clear cell pathology. A remark on this clone: Its antigen is unknown.

Germline V CDR1 and CDR2: MDHEN, SYDVKM. The CDR3 is made up of 13 amino acids. V was cut by 6 bases and J by 0 bases, with 8 bases left in between. The study, taken as a whole, reports: Without pretreatment biopsies, baseline tumor clonotype presence was undetermined. Top tumor clonotypes rose in blood 2 weeks post-radiation, then contracted.

The repertoire was sequenced with immunoSEQ multiplex PCR; TCRdb's copy has only in-frame clones and lacks some. The sample lists 94,000 or so clones, 65% to 85% seen once, with 6% to 7% in the top ten. The source material was blood, sampled from a patient whose treatment included radiotherapy and nephrectomy. V and J are TRBV28 and TRBJ2-5, with a tentative D call TRBD1 (5 bases). This sequence originates from a man in his sixties with renal cell carcinoma. CDR3 in amino acids: CASRQGHQETQYF. The CDR3 bases are TGTGCCAGCAGGCAGGGCCACCAAGAGACCCAGTACTTC.